The 5 T cell receptor beta chains listed next were all sequenced from one sample in a study of T cell clones after liver transplantation. Produced via immunoSEQ multiplex PCR; TCRdb's table is partial and in-frame only. The table records tens of thousands of clones, roughly 80% of them present only once. Sequences were derived from CD4+ T cells from blood, sampled 45 to 47 months after liver transplant. The receptors come from a human patient who received a liver transplant. Some T cells could come from the graft donor.

This chain links TRBV9 with TRBJ1-3, with D uncertain. The CDR3 loop spans 17 amino acids. The V and J ends lost 0 bases and 0 bases respectively, with 13 bases between them. From germline, CDR1 is SGDLS and CDR2 YYNGEE. Written as DNA, the CDR3 is TGTGCCAGCAGCGTAGGGCCCAGCACCCGCTCTGGAAACACCATATATTTT. This translates into CASSVGPSTRSGNTIYF.

This rearrangement joins TRBV5-4 to TRBJ2-2; D is unclear. Trimming removed 5 bases at V and 3 bases at J, with 11 bases between. The CDR3 sequence is 14 residues long. Looked up from germline, CDR1 is SGHNT and CDR2 is YYREEE (reference sequence). The CDR3 loop is CASSYGSDTGELFF. CDR3 bases: TGTGCCAGCAGTTATGGGTCCGACACCGGGGAGCTGTTTTTT.

The genes are TRBV6-6 and TRBJ1-1; 9 bases are a match to TRBD1. Per the germline V gene, CDR1 is MNHNY and CDR2 is SVGAGI (reference sequence). The CDR3 length is 16 residues. V dropped 4 bases and J dropped 4; count of bases not matched to a gene: 10. CDR3 DNA sequence: TGTGCCAGCAGTTTACCGAGGACAGGGGTGAGCACTGAAGCTTTCTTT. It is translated as CASSLPRTGVSTEAFF.

The V gene is TRBV5-8, the J gene TRBJ2-7; TRBD1 matches at 10 bases. CDR3 length: 15 amino acids. V lost 2 bases and J lost 3; bases outside the gene matches: 5. Germline V gene lookup returns CDR1 SGHTS and CDR2 YDEGEE. CDR3 nucleotide sequence: TGTGCCAGCAGCTTACGAGGGGACAGGGGCTACGAGCAGTACTTC. Residues: CASSLRGDRGYEQYF.

This clone was recorded only once. The chain joins TRBV18 to TRBJ2-1, with 8 nucleotides matching TRBD2. The CDR3 length is 16 residues. CDR1 is KGHSH, CDR2 LQKENI, per germline. V lost 3 bases to trimming and J lost 6 bases; unmatched junction nucleotides: 10. This CDR3 is CASSPFKRELSNEQFF. CDR3 bases: TGTGCCAGCTCACCTTTTAAGCGGGAGCTTTCCAATGAGCAGTTCTTC. Based on the CDR3 plus reference TRBV18 and TRBJ2-1, the full variable domain is NAGVMQNPRHLVRRRGQEARLRCSPMKGHSHVYWYRQLPEEGLKFMVYLQKENIIDESGMPKERFSAEFPKEGPSILRIQQVVRGDSAAYFCASSPFKRELSNEQFFGPGTRLTVL.